This entry lists 16 T cell receptor beta chains sequenced from one sample in a study of OX40 agonist ivuxolimab in advanced cancers. The repertoire was sequenced with immunoSEQ multiplex PCR; TCRdb's copy has only in-frame clones and lacks some. The sample includes 55,000 to 80,000 clones, about 80% of them seen just once. This specimen was CD4+ or CD8+ T cells sorted from blood, taken in a trial of the OX40 agonist ivuxolimab. These receptors were collected from an adult with an advanced solid tumor such as melanoma, head and neck, liver or kidney cancer.

The chain is built from TRBV7-2 and TRBJ2-3; 8 bases line up with TRBD2. After removal of 0 bases from V and 4 bases from J, the junction contained 9 bases not matched to a gene. This CDR3 is built from 17 residues. The germline CDR1 and CDR2 sequences are SGHTA and FQGNSA. The CDR3 DNA reads TGTGCCAGCAGCTTAGCGCGGAGCGGGAGAGGCCCAGATACGCAGTATTTT. This encodes CASSLARSGRGPDTQYF.

This clone turned up a few times. The J gene is TRBJ1-1, the V gene TRBV29-1; D is perhaps TRBD1 (6 bases). CDR3 length: 12 residues. The germline CDR1 and CDR2 sequences are SQVTM and ANQGSEA. Trimming cost V 7 bases and J 1 base, with 10 bases left between them. This CDR3 is CSAGTQNTEAFF. The CDR3 bases are TGCAGCGCAGGGACACAGAACACTGAAGCTTTCTTT.

In this sample, this clone turned up many times. The V gene is TRBV19, the J gene TRBJ1-1, with a possible D match to TRBD1 (5 bases). V was trimmed by 3 bases and J by 0 bases, leaving 17 bases between them. Germline V gene sequence: CDR1 LNHDA, CDR2 SQIVND (reference sequence). The CDR3 has 17 residues. The CDR3 DNA reads TGTGCCAGTAGTATTCGCAGGGACTACCCAATGAACACTGAAGCTTTCTTT. Amino acids: CASSIRRDYPMNTEAFF.

The chain combines TRBV19 with TRBJ1-4; D is uncertain. Germline V gives CDR1 LNHDA, CDR2 SQIVND (reference sequence). The CDR3 runs to 14 residues. V lost 6 bases to trimming and J lost 0 bases, with 8 bases between them. The CDR3 loop is CASRSTATNEKLFF. CDR3 nucleotides: TGTGCCAGTAGGTCGACTGCAACTAATGAAAAACTGTTTTTT.

The gene calls are TRBV19 and TRBJ2-1; D is perhaps TRBD2 (5 bases). Per the germline V gene, CDR1 is LNHDA and CDR2 is SQIVND (reference sequence). The CDR3 is made up of 14 amino acids. Trimming pared 3 bases from V and 8 bases from J, leaving 14 bases between. Here the CDR3 reads CASSIGKVVHEQFF. CDR3 coding DNA: TGTGCCAGTAGTATCGGGAAGGTGGTACATGAGCAGTTCTTC.

This clone was detected a few times. For the CDR3, the DNA is TGTGCCAGCAGCCGAGACCGAGATCAGCCCCAGCATTTT. This sequence encodes CASSRDRDQPQHF. V usage is TRBV13 and J usage is TRBJ1-5; no definite D call. V was clipped by 5 bases and J by 5 bases, with 10 bases between them. Germline V gene lookup returns CDR1 PRHDT and CDR2 FYEKMQ (reference sequence). The CDR3 spans 13 residues.

V is TRBV6-1 and J is TRBJ2-3, with a tentative D call TRBD2 (5 bases). This CDR3 has 15 amino acids. Germline CDR1 is MNHNS and CDR2 is SASEGT. Trimming removed 6 bases at V and 3 bases at J, with 16 bases between. The chain's CDR3 is CASSMGSRATDTQYF. DNA of the CDR3: TGTGCCAGCAGCATGGGGAGCCGGGCGACAGATACGCAGTATTTT.

This clone was recorded only once. One end of the junction is discordant with germline, which a read error may explain. This rearrangement joins TRBV29-1 to TRBJ1-3, with no clear D. This CDR3 has 11 amino acids. Germline V lookup: CDR1 SQVTM, CDR2 ANQGSEA. CDR3 region: CSAEVGNTIYF. The CDR3 DNA is TGCAGCGCTGAAGTTGGAAACACCATATATTTT. The variable domain in full, with the rest retrieved from reference TRBV29-1 and TRBJ1-3, is SAVISQKPSRDICQRGTSLTIQCQVDSQVTMMFWYRQQPGQSLTLIATANQGSEATYESGFVIDKFPISRPNLTFSTLTVSNMSPEDSSIYLCSAEVGNTIYFGEGSWLTVV.

This clone showed up just once. CDR3 residues: CASSPHGLAVPETQYF. DNA for the CDR3: TGTGCCAGCAGCCCACATGGACTAGCGGTTCCTGAGACCCAGTACTTC. The chain recombines TRBV7-9 with TRBJ2-5; 10 bases line up with TRBD2. Germline V gene sequence: CDR1 SEHNR, CDR2 FQNEAQ (reference sequence). V gave up 5 bases and J gave up 5 bases; unmatched junction bases: 11. This CDR3 contains 16 residues.

This rearrangement joins TRBV29-1 to TRBJ1-5; D may be TRBD1 (5 bases). This CDR3 region has 16 residues. Trimming removed 7 bases at V and 2 bases at J, with 21 bases between. The V gene's germline CDR1 is SQVTM and CDR2 ANQGSEA. This CDR3 reads CSAAGGAGDGNQPQHF. CDR3 bases: TGCAGCGCTGCCGGAGGGGCTGGGGATGGCAATCAGCCCCAGCATTTT. Looking up the rest from reference TRBV29-1 and TRBJ1-5 gives the full variable domain: SAVISQKPSRDICQRGTSLTIQCQVDSQVTMMFWYRQQPGQSLTLIATANQGSEATYESGFVIDKFPISRPNLTFSTLTVSNMSPEDSSIYLCSAAGGAGDGNQPQHFGDGTRLSIL.

This sequence joins TRBV7-2 and TRBJ2-3; D gene ambiguous. The CDR3 consists of 15 residues. Germline-derived CDR1 and CDR2 are SGHTA and FQGNSA. V lost 4 bases and J 6 bases, leaving 17 bases between the germline ends. The CDR3 DNA reads TGTGCCAGCAGCTACTTCAAAACCACCGGGGATACGCAGTATTTT. As protein: CASSYFKTTGDTQYF.

The rearrangement links TRBV2 to TRBJ2-2; 13 nucleotides line up with TRBD2. Trimming at V came to 6 bases and at J to 0 bases, leaving 4 bases not matched to a gene. CDR3 size: 17 residues. Germline-derived CDR1 and CDR2 are SNHLY and FYNNEI. The CDR3 DNA sequence: TGTGCCAGCAGGGGGACTAGCGGGACGTCGAACACCGGGGAGCTGTTTTTT. This gives the protein CASRGTSGTSNTGELFF.

This clone turned up a few times. The rearrangement uses TRBV6-1 and TRBJ1-1; D unclear. The CDR3 spans 14 residues. CDR1 and CDR2 from the germline V gene are MNHNS and SASEGT. Deletions cut 2 bases from V and 5 bases from J, with 12 bases between. The CDR3 sequence: CASSEHGFGTEAFF. The DNA of the CDR3 is TGTGCCAGCAGTGAACACGGGTTTGGGACTGAAGCTTTCTTT.

This clone was seen just once. V usage is TRBV10-3 and J usage is TRBJ2-3, with 9 bases fitting TRBD1. The CDR3 loop spans 15 amino acids. Germline-derived CDR1 and CDR2 are ENHRY and SYGVKD. Trimming removed 7 bases from V and 2 bases from J; junction bases left unmatched: 7. CDR3 loop: CAIIPGQGNTDTQYF. CDR3 nucleotides: TGTGCCATCATCCCGGGACAGGGAAACACAGATACGCAGTATTTT.

The chain couples TRBV6-6 to TRBJ1-6; TRBD1 matches 7 bases. Germline lookup yields CDR1 MNHNY and CDR2 SVGAGI (reference sequence). V shed 6 bases and J 8 bases; nucleotides not matched to a gene: 4. This CDR3 is built from 13 residues. In nucleotides, the CDR3 is TGTGCCAGCAGAGACAGGGAGGATTCACCCCTCCACTTT. It is translated as CASRDREDSPLHF.

This rearrangement joins TRBV11-2 to TRBJ1-2, with 8 bases identical to TRBD1. CDR1 is SGHAT and CDR2 is FQNNGV in the germline V gene. This CDR3 spans 14 amino acids. J gave up 7 bases and V 4 bases, and 8 bases lay outside the gene matches. The CDR3 protein is CASSSRTGIGGYTF. The CDR3 DNA reads TGTGCCAGCAGCTCACGGACAGGGATAGGTGGCTACACCTTC.